This T cell receptor beta chain comes out of a study of T cell responses to AZD1222 COVID-19 vaccine. Sequencing was performed with immunoSEQ multiplex PCR; in TCRdb, only in-frame clones are kept and a portion is missing. This table holds 150,000 or so clones, around 91% found once. V dropped 7 bases and J dropped 5; count of bases not matched to a gene: 12. The CDR3 is 15 residues long. Germline V gives CDR1 LNHDA, CDR2 SQIVND (reference sequence). The specimen comprised peripheral blood, sampled 28 days after the second AZD1222 dose. This sequence was found in an adult who received the AZD1222 COVID-19 vaccine. This chain joins TRBV19 and TRBJ1-2, with 8 nucleotides matching TRBD1. Written as DNA, the CDR3 is TGTGCCAGTACCAACTCCGGGACAGGCAGTTATGGCTACACCTTC. It yields the protein CASTNSGTGSYGYTF.